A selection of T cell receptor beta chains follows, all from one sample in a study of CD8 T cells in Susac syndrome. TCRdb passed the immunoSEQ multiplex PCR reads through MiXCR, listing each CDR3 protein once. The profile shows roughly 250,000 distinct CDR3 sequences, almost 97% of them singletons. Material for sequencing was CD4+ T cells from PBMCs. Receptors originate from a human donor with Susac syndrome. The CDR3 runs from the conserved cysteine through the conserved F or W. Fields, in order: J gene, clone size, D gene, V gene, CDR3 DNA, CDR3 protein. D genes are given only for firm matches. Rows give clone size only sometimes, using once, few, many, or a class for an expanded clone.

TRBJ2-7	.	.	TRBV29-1	TGCAGCGTTGTCTTCTTAGAGGACTTCTACGAGCAGTACTTC	CSVVFLEDFYEQYF
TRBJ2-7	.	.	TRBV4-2	TGTGCCAGCAGCCAAGCGCGGGGGACATCCTCCTACGAGCAGTACTTC	CASSQARGTSSYEQYF
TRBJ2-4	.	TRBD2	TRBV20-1	TGCAGTGCCATTCTAGCGGGGGGGGGAGGAGGCAAAAACATTCAGTACTTC	CSAILAGGGGGKNIQYF
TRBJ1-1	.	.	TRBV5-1	TGCGCCAGCAGCTTGGAACGGGGGGAAGAGGGAGCTTTCTTT	CASSLERGEEGAFF
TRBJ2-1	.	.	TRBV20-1	TGCAGTGCTAGAGATGCGCTAGCGCCCGAGGATGAGCAGTTCTTC	CSARDALAPEDEQFF
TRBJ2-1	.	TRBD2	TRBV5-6	TGTGCCAGCAGCCGCCGACTAGCGACGTACAATGAGCAGTTCTTC	CASSRRLATYNEQFF
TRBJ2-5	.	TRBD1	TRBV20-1	TGCAGTGCCCACACAGCCGCCGGGACAGGGGTCTTCCAAGAGACCCAGTACTTC	CSAHTAAGTGVFQETQYF
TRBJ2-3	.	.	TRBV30	TGTGCCTGGAGTCGGTACGGTACCGGGGATACGCAGTATTTT	CAWSRYGTGDTQYF
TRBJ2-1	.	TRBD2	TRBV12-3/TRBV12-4	TGTGCCAGCAGCTCCGGGACTAGCCTACCCAATGAGCAGTTCTTC	CASSSGTSLPNEQFF
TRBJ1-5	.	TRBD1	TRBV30	TGTGCCTGGAGTGTACAGGGGGGTGTCGCTCAGCCCCAGCATTTT	CAWSVQGGVAQPQHF
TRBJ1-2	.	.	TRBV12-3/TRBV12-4	TGTGCCAGCACCCGACAGGATGCCTTGTATGGCTACACCTTC	CASTRQDALYGYTF
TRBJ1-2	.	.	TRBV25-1	TGTGCCAGCAGTGAATATGGCACAGGGAGGGAAGGCTACACCTTC	CASSEYGTGREGYTF
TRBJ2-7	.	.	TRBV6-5	TGTGCCAGCAGTTACTCTGAGGGCACAGCCTACGAGCAGTACTTC	CASSYSEGTAYEQYF
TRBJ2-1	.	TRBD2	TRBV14	TGTGCCAGCAGCCAAGAGGAAGCGGGATCCTATAATGAGCAGTTCTTC	CASSQEEAGSYNEQFF
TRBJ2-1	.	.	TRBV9	TGTGCCAGCAGCGTATTACCTCCTAATGAGCAGTTCTTC	CASSVLPPNEQFF
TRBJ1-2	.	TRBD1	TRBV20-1	TGCAGTGCTACCATAGGGACAGCCCATGGCTACACCTTC	CSATIGTAHGYTF
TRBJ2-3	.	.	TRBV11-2	TGTGCCAGCAGCGGGGGACCTCAGCCTGGGGATACGCAGTATTTT	CASSGGPQPGDTQYF
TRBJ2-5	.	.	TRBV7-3	TGTGCCAGCAGCCGGGGCCAGAAAGAGACCCAGTACTTC	CASSRGQKETQYF
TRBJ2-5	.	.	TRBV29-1	TGCAGCGTTGGGCCCAGAAGTTCACGGGGGACCCAGTACTTC	CSVGPRSSRGTQYF
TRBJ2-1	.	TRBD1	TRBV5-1	TGCGCCAGCAGCTTCCGACAGGGGGCCCTAAATGAGCAGTTCTTC	CASSFRQGALNEQFF
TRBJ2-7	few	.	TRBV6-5	TGTGCCAGCAGTAATGGGGGCGAGCAGTACTTC	CASSNGGEQYF
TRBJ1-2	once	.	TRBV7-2	TGTGCCAGCAGCTTACCCGGCGAGACAGGCACCTTC	CASSLPGETGTF
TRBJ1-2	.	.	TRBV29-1	TGCAGCGTTACGAGGCGTCTTGTCTATGGCTACACCTTC	CSVTRRLVYGYTF
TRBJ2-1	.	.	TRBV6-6	TGTGCCAGCAATAGAGCCTCTGAGCAGTTCTTC	CASNRASEQFF
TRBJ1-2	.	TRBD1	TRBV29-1	TGCAGCGCCATGACAGGGACATATGGCTACACCTTC	CSAMTGTYGYTF
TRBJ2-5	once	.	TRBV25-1	TGTGCCAGCAGTGAAGCGGTGGAGAAAGAGACCCAGTACTTC	CASSEAVEKETQYF
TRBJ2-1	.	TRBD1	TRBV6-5	TGTGCCAGCAGTTACCCTGGGACAGGGCTGGTGGAAAATGAGCAGTTCTTC	CASSYPGTGLVENEQFF
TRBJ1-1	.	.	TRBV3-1	TGTGCCAGCAGCCAAGAACAAGGGTCCCCTGAAGCTTTCTTT	CASSQEQGSPEAFF
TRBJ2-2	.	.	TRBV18	TGTGCCAGCTCACGGACGGATACCGGGGAGCTGTTTTTT	CASSRTDTGELFF
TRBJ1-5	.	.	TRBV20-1	TGCAGTGCTAACTTCCCCGGGAGTAATCAGCCCCAGCATTTT	CSANFPGSNQPQHF